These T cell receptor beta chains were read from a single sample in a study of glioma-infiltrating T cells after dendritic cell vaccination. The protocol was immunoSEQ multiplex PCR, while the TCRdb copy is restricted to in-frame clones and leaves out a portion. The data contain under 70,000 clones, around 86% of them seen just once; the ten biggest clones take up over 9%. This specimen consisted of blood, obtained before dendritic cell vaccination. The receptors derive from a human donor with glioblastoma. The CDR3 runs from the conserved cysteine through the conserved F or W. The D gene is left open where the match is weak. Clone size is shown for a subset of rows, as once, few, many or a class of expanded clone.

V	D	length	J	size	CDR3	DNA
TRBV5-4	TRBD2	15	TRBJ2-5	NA	CASSLGPSGEETQYF	TGTGCCAGCAGCCTGGGGCCTAGCGGGGAAGAGACCCAGTACTTC
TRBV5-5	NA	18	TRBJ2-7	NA	CASSFSPPGLRLPYEQYF	TGTGCCAGCAGCTTTTCTCCGCCCGGACTTCGATTGCCCTACGAGCAGTACTTC
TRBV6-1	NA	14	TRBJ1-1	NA	CASRPAGQNTEAFF	TGTGCCAGCAGGCCCGCCGGACAGAACACTGAAGCTTTCTTT
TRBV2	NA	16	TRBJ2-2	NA	CASRAQAGPGAGELFF	TGTGCCAGCAGAGCTCAGGCAGGGCCGGGGGCCGGGGAGCTGTTTTTT
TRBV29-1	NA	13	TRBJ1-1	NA	CSVEGGRNTEAFF	TGCAGCGTTGAGGGGGGGCGGAACACTGAAGCTTTCTTT
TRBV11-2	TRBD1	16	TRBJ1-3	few	CASSLSADRAGNTIYF	TGTGCCAGCAGCTTATCCGCCGACAGGGCGGGAAACACCATATATTTT
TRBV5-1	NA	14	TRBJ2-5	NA	CASSFLGVEETQYF	TGCGCCAGCAGCTTTCTGGGAGTCGAAGAGACCCAGTACTTC
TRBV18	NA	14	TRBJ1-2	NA	CASSHRTENYGYTF	TGTGCCAGCTCACATCGGACAGAGAACTATGGCTACACCTTC
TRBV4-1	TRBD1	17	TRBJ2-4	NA	CASSQSLTGASGNIQYF	TGCGCCAGCAGCCAAAGCCTGACAGGGGCCAGCGGAAACATTCAGTACTTC
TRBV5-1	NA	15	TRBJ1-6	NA	CASSLDVYYNSPLHF	TGCGCCAGCAGCTTGGATGTGTACTATAATTCACCCCTCCACTTT
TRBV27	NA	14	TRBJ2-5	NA	CAGLLGGVGETQYF	TGTGCCGGATTACTCGGCGGGGTTGGGGAGACCCAGTACTTC
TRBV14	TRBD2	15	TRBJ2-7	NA	CASSLGGTANYEQYF	TGTGCCAGCAGCCTGGGGGGGACCGCGAACTACGAGCAGTACTTC
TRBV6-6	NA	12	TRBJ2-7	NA	CASSSLSGEQYF	TGTGCCAGCAGTTCCCTTAGCGGCGAGCAGTACTTC
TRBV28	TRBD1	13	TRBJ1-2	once	CASSPDRGSGYTF	TGTGCCAGCAGCCCCGACAGGGGGTCTGGCTACACCTTC
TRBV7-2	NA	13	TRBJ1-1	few	CASSPRGGREAFF	TGTGCCAGCAGCCCCCGGGGAGGGCGTGAAGCTTTCTTT
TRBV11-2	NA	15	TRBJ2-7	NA	CASSPGRGAFYEQYF	TGTGCCAGCAGCCCCGGCCGGGGGGCCTTTTACGAGCAGTACTTC
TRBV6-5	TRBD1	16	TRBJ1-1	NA	CASSYLMTGMNTEAFF	TGTGCCAGCAGTTACTTAATGACAGGGATGAACACTGAAGCTTTCTTT
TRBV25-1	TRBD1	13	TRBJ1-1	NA	CASRGGPNTEAFF	TGTGCCAGCAGAGGGGGCCCGAACACTGAAGCTTTCTTT
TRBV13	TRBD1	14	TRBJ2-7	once	CASSLGTGAYEQYF	TGTGCCAGCAGCTTAGGGACAGGGGCCTACGAGCAGTACTTC
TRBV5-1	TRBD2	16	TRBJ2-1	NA	CASRSTGTSGVNEQFF	TGCGCCAGCAGGTCTACCGGGACTAGCGGGGTAAATGAGCAGTTCTTC
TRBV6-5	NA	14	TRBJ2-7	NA	CASSSRGGDYEQYF	TGTGCCAGCAGTTCCAGGGGAGGGGACTACGAGCAGTACTTC
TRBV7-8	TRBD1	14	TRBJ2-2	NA	CASRPGQHTGELFF	TGTGCCAGCAGACCGGGACAGCACACCGGGGAGCTGTTTTTT